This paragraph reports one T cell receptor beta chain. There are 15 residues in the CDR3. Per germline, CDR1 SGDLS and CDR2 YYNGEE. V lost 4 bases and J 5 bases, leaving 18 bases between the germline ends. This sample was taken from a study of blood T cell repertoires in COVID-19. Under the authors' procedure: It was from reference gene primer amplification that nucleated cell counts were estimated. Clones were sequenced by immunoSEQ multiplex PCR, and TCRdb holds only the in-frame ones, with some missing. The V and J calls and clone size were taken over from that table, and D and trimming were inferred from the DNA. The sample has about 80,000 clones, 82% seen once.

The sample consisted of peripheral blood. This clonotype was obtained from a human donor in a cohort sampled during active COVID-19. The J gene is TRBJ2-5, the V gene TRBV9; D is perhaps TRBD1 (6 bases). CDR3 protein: CASSTVVGGSETQYF. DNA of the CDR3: TGTGCCAGCAGCACAGTAGTTGGGGGCTCGGAGACCCAGTACTTC.